This T cell receptor beta chain was profiled in a study of CD8+CD57+ T cells in acquired aplastic anemia. The template for TCR beta VDJ and CDR3 sequence profiling was genomic DNA. TCRdb ran MiXCR on the reads and lists one entry per CDR3 protein. This sample has 250,000 to 350,000 distinct CDR3 sequences, with around three fifths found just once. Notes on the study in general: Levels of CD8+ Simpson's diversity were not significantly distinct in patients versus controls. Overlap between patients and controls comprised some 31 CD8+ CDR3 sequences.

The CDR3 sequence is 15 residues long. V dropped 0 bases and J dropped 3 bases, with 12 bases sitting between them. The germline V gene has CDR1 SGHRS and CDR2 YFSETQ. About this clonotype itself: Its antigen remains unknown.

Input material: sorted CD4+, CD8+, or CD8+CD57+ T cells (not recorded which) from PBMCs. This receptor was taken from a human donor with severe aplastic anemia or a healthy control (not recorded which). The chain is built from TRBV5-1 and TRBJ2-5; D remains ambiguous. CDR3 sequence (DNA): TGCGCCAGCAGCTTGGCCGGAAGATTCGAAGAGACCCAGTACTTC. Protein sequence: CASSLAGRFEETQYF. The full variable domain, its missing parts supplied by reference TRBV5-1 and TRBJ2-5, is KAGVTQTPRYLIKTRGQQVTLSCSPISGHRSVSWYQQTPGQGLQFLFEYFSETQRNKGNFPGRFSGRQFSNSRSEMNVSTLELGDSALYLCASSLAGRFEETQYFGPGTRLLVL.